This T cell receptor beta chain derives from a study of blood T cell repertoires in COVID-19. The authors' processing: From reference gene primer amplification, estimates of nucleated cell counts were derived. Measured with immunoSEQ multiplex PCR; TCRdb has only the in-frame clones, and not every one. V, J and clone size reflect that table, while D and trimming were determined from the DNA. This table has 200,000 or so clones, about 88% appearing once. Germline-derived CDR1 and CDR2 are MNHGY and SAAAGT. This CDR3 comprises 16 residues. The V end was cut by 7 bases, the J end by 9 bases, with 27 bases between.

The gene calls are TRBV6-8 and TRBJ1-2; D gene uncertain. This receptor was taken from a woman between 25 and 40 years old who had recovered from COVID-19. Sequences were obtained from PBMCs or T cells enriched from blood (not recorded which). CDR3 amino acids: CASIKMGGAWFVSYTF. The CDR3 DNA reads TGTGCCAGCATTAAAATGGGAGGTGCCTGGTTCGTCAGCTACACCTTC.